The clone carrying this T cell receptor (beta chain) was picked up a small number of times. Antigen specificity is unknown. A second PCR of 7 to 11 cycles used a sample-barcoded 5' primer and a J-beta primer mix. TCRdb recomputed calls from the 5' RACE reads with MiXCR, one row per CDR3 protein. The sample holds 700,000 or so distinct CDR3 sequences, 20% to 25% seen once. Each of the donors had roughly 10 milliliters of peripheral blood drawn into EDTA-treated Vacutainer tubes. The sample comes from a study of blood T cells in healthy people across ages. Study findings and constraints: Per million T cells, the diversity of TCR beta decreased roughly linearly as age advanced.

Germline CDR1 reads LGHNA; CDR2 reads YNFKEQ. The CDR3 has 16 amino acids. The V segment lost 2 bases and the J segment 7 bases; nucleotides outside the gene matches: 10. The rearrangement links TRBV4-2 to TRBJ2-1, with 8 positions matching TRBD2. The clonotype comes from a man between 65 and 85 years old in good health. The specimen was blood. Here the CDR3 DNA reads TGTGCCAGCAGCCAACCATCTGGAGCGGGGGCAAATGAGCAGTTCTTC. This encodes CASSQPSGAGANEQFF.